The rows below give T cell receptor beta chains drawn from one sample of a study of T cell repertoires in cytomegalovirus infection. One entry per CDR3 protein, called by TCRdb with MiXCR from the reads. This sample has hundreds of thousands of distinct CDR3 sequences, with about a third found just once. No antigen has been identified for these receptors. Sequenced here: cultured CD8+ T cells from PBMCs, sampled from culture after CMV antigen stimulation. These TCRs come from a human donor in good health (CMV status not recorded). Some clones in this sample may be carry-over from other donors' samples. The CDR3 runs from the conserved cysteine through the conserved F or W. Fields, in order: D gene, clone size, V gene, J gene, CDR3 DNA, CDR3 protein. The D gene is left open where the match is weak. Clone sizes are given selectively: once, few, many, or a class where the clone is expanded.

TRBD1,-,TRBV7-6,TRBJ2-7,TGTGCTAGCAGCTTAACAGGGGGCGCGATCCACGAGCAGTACTTC,CASSLTGGAIHEQYF
TRBD1,-,TRBV14,TRBJ1-5,TGTGCCAGCAGCCAGATGACAGGGTTAAGCAATCAGCCCCAGCATTTT,CASSQMTGLSNQPQHF
-,-,TRBV7-4,TRBJ2-2,TGTGCCAGCAGCTTACCCAAGTCCCCCGGGGAGCTGTTTTTT,CASSLPKSPGELFF
-,-,TRBV29-1,TRBJ1-2,TGCAGCGTTTGGGTACGGGGGGACTACACCTTC,CSVWVRGDYTF
TRBD2,few,TRBV19,TRBJ2-2,TGTGCCAGTAGTAGTGTGACTAGCGGACCTGACACCGGGGAGCTGTTTTTT,CASSSVTSGPDTGELFF
-,-,TRBV24-1,TRBJ2-2,TGTGTCACCAGCGGCCAGGGTCGCGACACCGGGGAGCTGTTTTTT,CVTSGQGRDTGELFF
TRBD2,few,TRBV10-3,TRBJ2-1,TGTGCCTCCCTAGGGACTAACTACAATGAGCAGTTCTTC,CASLGTNYNEQFF
-,-,TRBV7-6,TRBJ2-3,TGTGCCAGCAGCTTAGCAGGCTCTTTTGGTAGCGAGGGAGATACGCAGTATTTT,CASSLAGSFGSEGDTQYF
TRBD2,few,TRBV19,TRBJ2-1,TGTGCCAGTAGTAGAGCGGGGGGAATATACAATGAGCAGTTCTTC,CASSRAGGIYNEQFF
TRBD1,-,TRBV14,TRBJ1-2,TGTGCCAGCAGCCAAGTGGCCAAGACAGGGCGGGCTAACTATGGCTACACCTTC,CASSQVAKTGRANYGYTF